This section outlines one T cell receptor beta chain sequence together with its context. Its specificity is not known. V was shortened by 3 bases and J by 11 bases, with 9 bases between the two germline ends. The CDR3 has 11 amino acids. Germline V gives CDR1 KGHDR, CDR2 SFDVKD. These data come from a study of T-cell memory formation after mild COVID-19. Overall study: Clusters were largely donor specific.

Libraries for TCRalpha and TCRbeta carried sample barcodes and unique molecular identifiers via 5'RACE. TCRdb reprocessed the 5' RACE reads with MiXCR, giving one entry per CDR3 protein. The profile shows approximately 570,000 distinct CDR3 sequences, over 15% of them singletons. Whole-study results and caveats: Pre-infection memory already had some responding clones, implying cross-reactive memory joined. SARS-CoV-2 specificity of second-wave clones peaking day 37 was unconfirmed.

The TCR originated in an adult woman who had mild COVID-19 (a few samples of this study predate the infection). Cell type and time point are not known. J is TRBJ1-1 and V is TRBV24-1; D is uncertain. The sequencing input was PBMCs or a T cell subset sorted from them (not recorded which). CDR3: CATSDSRVAFF. The CDR3 nucleotides read TGTGCCACCAGTGATAGCCGAGTGGCTTTCTTT.